This T cell receptor beta chain originates from a study of vaccination and CD4 T cells after COVID-19. On the study more broadly: Two doses of either BNT162b2 or mRNA-1273 vaccine went to participants.

Trimming stripped 7 bases from V and 0 bases from J, with 15 bases between. Germline V gene data show CDR1 as DFQATT and CDR2 as SNEGSKA (reference sequence). The CDR3 spans 14 residues. The Oncomine TCR Beta short-read assay sequenced DNA from cultured CD4+ T cells. A single record per CDR3 protein comes from TCRdb applying MiXCR to the PCR reads. The sample has roughly 14,000 distinct CDR3 sequences; about 35% are singletons. Details on this clonotype: As yet, its antigen is unknown.

Treatment meaning: 10-day PBMC culture with coronavirus spike peptide pools or control peptides (ViraFEST assay). The chain has TRBV20-1 and TRBJ1-1, with TRBD1 as a possible D gene (6 bases). The clonotype comes from a human donor with COVID-19. The sequencing input was cultured CD4+ T cells from blood. The CDR3 here is CSVRGQGLNTEAFF. The DNA of the CDR3 is TGCAGTGTACGGGGCCAGGGGCTGAACACTGAAGCTTTCTTT.